This T cell receptor beta chain originates from a study of cytomegalovirus exposure and HLA in healthy donors. There are 14 residues in the CDR3. CDR1 and CDR2 (germline): MNHNS, SASEGT. This clone was seen a handful of times. Its antigen remains unknown. The junction shows a germline mismatch at one end, possibly a read error. Overall study results and limits: Of the V segments, some could not be distinguished, including TRBV6-2 and TRBV6-3, and were excluded.

Primers included in the PCR were 60 Vbeta and 13 Jbeta primers. The data were produced by immunoSEQ multiplex PCR, yet TCRdb's version contains in-frame clones alone and is incomplete. The sample holds 100,000 to 150,000 clones; approximately 81% are singletons and the top ten take 4%. Source material: PBMCs. This receptor was taken from a man between 18 and 29 years old in good health and CMV-seropositive. The chain combines TRBV6-1 with TRBJ2-5; D possibly corresponds to TRBD1 (6 bases). The tail of the sequence fits TRBJ2-7 better, so the J call may be wrong. This CDR3 is CASSQASRGYEQYF. CDR3 coding DNA: TGTGCCAGCAGTCAAGCGAGCAGGGGCTACGAGCAGTACTTC.